These T cell receptor beta chains were read from a single sample in a study of shared clonotypes between healthy human individuals. The method was immunoSEQ multiplex PCR; TCRdb's version includes in-frame clones alone and lacks a portion of them. The sample carries hundreds of thousands of clones, about three quarters recorded once. Sample: memory CD4+ T cells sorted from blood. All receptors derive from a woman aged 25 to 39 in good health. Each CDR3 is given with its conserved first and last residue. The D gene is left open where the match is weak. The size field is filled for only some rows; it gives once, few, many or a size class.

>17|many|.|TRBV28|TRBJ2-7
TGTGCCAGCAGCTTCCACCTCGAGGGGACCCACTCCTACGAGCAGTACTTC
CASSFHLEGTHSYEQYF
>13|few|TRBD1|TRBV19|TRBJ1-5
TGTGCCAGTAGCTATGACAGGGATCAGCCCCAGCATTTT
CASSYDRDQPQHF
>14|.|.|TRBV10-2|TRBJ2-3
TGCGCCAGCATAGGCGGGCGTGGGACAGATACGCAGTATTTT
CASIGGRGTDTQYF
>14|.|TRBD2|TRBV6-5|TRBJ2-1
TGTGCCAGCAGATCCCCCGGGACTACGGGGGAGCAGTTCTTC
CASRSPGTTGEQFF
>14|.|.|TRBV5-1|TRBJ2-7
TGCGCCAGCAGCTTGGGCGGAGACCCTTACGAGCAGTACTTC
CASSLGGDPYEQYF
>15|.|.|TRBV19|TRBJ1-3
TGTGCCAGTAGCGACCGCGGACAGACTGGGAACACCATATATTTT
CASSDRGQTGNTIYF
>13|.|.|TRBV9|TRBJ2-2
TGTGCCAGCAGCGTATCCACCACCGGGGAGCTGTTTTTT
CASSVSTTGELFF
>17|.|TRBD1|TRBV4-1|TRBJ2-2
TGCGCCAGCAGCCACTCGGGCGGGACAGGGAACACCGGGGAGCTGTTTTTT
CASSHSGGTGNTGELFF
>13|.|.|TRBV5-6|TRBJ2-1
TGTGCCAGCAGCTTGGGACGGATGGGAGAGCAGTTCTTC
CASSLGRMGEQFF
>13|.|.|TRBV7-9|TRBJ2-7
TGTGCCAGCAGCGCCTCAGTTTCCTACGAGCAGTACTTC
CASSASVSYEQYF
>12|.|.|TRBV5-1|TRBJ2-1
TGCGCCAGCCGTGGGGAATACAATGAGCAGTTCTTC
CASRGEYNEQFF
>15|.|.|TRBV21-1|TRBJ2-2
TGTGCCAGCAGCAGACAGAAGACGAACACCGGGGAGCTGTTTTTT
CASSRQKTNTGELFF
>16|few|.|TRBV5-1|TRBJ2-2
TGCGCCAGCAGCTTGTCTTTCCAGGGAGATACCGGGGAGCTGTTTTTT
CASSLSFQGDTGELFF
>14|.|.|TRBV2|TRBJ2-7
TGTGCCAGCAAGCAACAGGCGCCGGGAACTGAGCAGTACTTC
CASKQQAPGTEQYF
>18|.|TRBD2|TRBV6-1|TRBJ2-5
TGTGCCAGCAGTGAAGGGGTCAGCGGGAGGAAGGGTGGCGAGACCCAGTACTTC
CASSEGVSGRKGGETQYF
>14|.|.|TRBV2|TRBJ2-1
TGTGCCAGCAGTGAGAGGCAGAACCCCAATGAGCAGTTCTTC
CASSERQNPNEQFF
>15|.|.|TRBV19|TRBJ1-5
TGTGCCAGTAGTCGAAAAGAGGGAGGGAATCAGCCCCAGCATTTT
CASSRKEGGNQPQHF
>14|.|TRBD2|TRBV5-1|TRBJ2-7
TGCGCCAGCTCAACCGAGGCGGGAGGCTACGAGCAGTACTTC
CASSTEAGGYEQYF
>15|.|.|TRBV6-6|TRBJ1-4
TGTGCCAGCAGACCCCGTCGGGCCATGGGGGAAAAACTGTTTTTT
CASRPRRAMGEKLFF
>13|.|.|TRBV6-5|TRBJ2-1
TGTGCCGCGGGCAGGCATTTTTACAATGAGCAGTTCTTC
CAAGRHFYNEQFF
>14|.|.|TRBV7-2|TRBJ1-1
TGTGCCAGCACCCCTGCGACGGTGAACACTGAAGCTTTCTTT
CASTPATVNTEAFF
>14|.|.|TRBV10-2|TRBJ2-2
TGCGCCAGTAGCCGGGATGGGGCTACCGGGGAGCTGTTTTTT
CASSRDGATGELFF
>16|once|TRBD1|TRBV5-6|TRBJ2-5
TGTGCCAGCAGCTTGGCGGGACAGGGGTCCCAAGAGACCCAGTACTTC
CASSLAGQGSQETQYF
>11|few|.|TRBV2|TRBJ2-7
TGTGCCACTGCGAGGGCCTACGAGCAGTACTTC
CATARAYEQYF
>17|.|.|TRBV4-2|TRBJ2-1
TGTGCCAGCAGCCAAGTTAGCGCTCCTGGGGGCTACAATGAGCAGTTCTTC
CASSQVSAPGGYNEQFF
>18|.|.|TRBV7-6|TRBJ2-7
TGTGCCAGCAGCTTATTGCCGCCCTTGTCGCAGGACCACTACGAGCAGTACTTC
CASSLLPPLSQDHYEQYF
>15|.|TRBD2|TRBV5-5|TRBJ2-1
TGTGCCAGCAGCTTGGGTTCTAGCGGGAGGGATGAGCAGTTCTTC
CASSLGSSGRDEQFF
>13|once|.|TRBV7-3|TRBJ2-1
TGTGCCAGCAGCTTACAGGGACGAAATGAGCAGTTCTTC
CASSLQGRNEQFF
>15|.|TRBD2|TRBV27|TRBJ2-7
TGTGCCAGCAGTGCCCGTAGTAGCGGGACCTACGAGCAGTACTTC
CASSARSSGTYEQYF
>11|once|.|TRBV6-5|TRBJ1-1
TGTGCCAGCGAAGCGAACACTGAAGCTTTCTTT
CASEANTEAFF
>14|few|.|TRBV5-1|TRBJ2-2
TGCGCCAGCAGCTTAATGGCAGACACCGGGGAGCTGTTTTTT
CASSLMADTGELFF
>11|few|.|TRBV25-1|TRBJ1-1
TGTGCCAGCAGTGAAGCCCGCGAAGCTTTCTTT
CASSEAREAFF
>14|.|.|TRBV11-2|TRBJ2-4
TGTGCCAGCAGCTCGCCCCGGGGCAGAGACATTCAGTACTTC
CASSSPRGRDIQYF
>15|.|TRBD2|TRBV7-2|TRBJ2-5
TGTGCCAGCAGCTTAGCGCTTAGCGGGAGGGAGACCCAGTACTTC
CASSLALSGRETQYF
>19|.|TRBD1|TRBV5-6|TRBJ2-7
TGTGCCAGCAGCCTTGGGCTGGGTCCGTCGACAGGGAACCCCAACGAGCAGTACTTC
CASSLGLGPSTGNPNEQYF
>14|many|.|TRBV2|TRBJ1-1
TGTGCCAGCAGTGATGCAGGTGGGGGCACTGAAGCTTTCTTT
CASSDAGGGTEAFF
>13|.|.|TRBV10-3|TRBJ2-1
TGTGCCATCAAAAGGGGAGAGCGCGATGAGCAGTTCTTC
CAIKRGERDEQFF